This TCR beta chain is from a study of blood T cell repertoires in COVID-19. Study-level information: T cells, B-cell-depleted T cells, or PBMCs provided the cDNA or gDNA that served as material.

Germline V gene data show CDR1 as LNHDA and CDR2 as SQIVND (reference sequence). The CDR3 totals 16 residues. Trimming removed 1 base from V and 4 bases from J; junction bases left unmatched: 7. The sample holds one count of this clone. The assay was immunoSEQ multiplex PCR, and TCRdb's table has in-frame clones only and misses some. The sample carries a few hundred thousand clones, over 80% recorded once. Allocation to cohorts depended on clinical history reported by the participants. Sequencing input: PBMCs or T cells enriched from blood (not recorded which). The chain combines TRBV19 with TRBJ2-1; 7 bases line up with TRBD2. This receptor was identified in a woman between 50 and 59 years old who had recovered from COVID-19. This CDR3 is CASSIVRGSGYNEQFF. For the CDR3, the DNA is TGTGCCAGTAGTATAGTTCGCGGGAGCGGGTACAATGAGCAGTTCTTC.